These 26 T cell receptor beta chains were sequenced from one sample in a study of blood T cell repertoires in COVID-19. Profiling relied on immunoSEQ multiplex PCR, and the TCRdb table lists in-frame clones only, not all of them. The data show 150,000 to 200,000 clones, with approximately 82% seen just once and roughly 15% held by the top ten. The sequenced material came from PBMCs or T cells enriched from blood (not recorded which). These receptors were taken from a man aged 45-60 years who had recovered from COVID-19.

This clone has just a few counts. The chain has TRBV10-3 and TRBJ1-1, with TRBD1 as a possible D gene (6 bases). The CDR3 contains 14 residues. V dropped 3 bases and J dropped 5 bases, with 13 bases sitting between them. Germline CDR1 ENHRY, CDR2 SYGVKD. The CDR3, as DNA: TGTGCCATCAGTGAAACAGGGTATCGGACTGAAGCTTTCTTT. Translation: CAISETGYRTEAFF.

The V call is TRBV7-9, the J call TRBJ1-1; 7 nucleotides align to TRBD1. The J segment lost 1 base and the V segment lost 5 bases, leaving 7 bases of the junction unmatched. CDR1 SEHNR and CDR2 FQNEAQ come from the germline V gene (reference sequence). The CDR3 is made up of 15 amino acids. The CDR3 spells CASSLRTGSNTEAFF. Written as DNA, the CDR3 is TGTGCCAGCAGCCTTCGGACAGGATCGAACACTGAAGCTTTCTTT.

The chain has TRBV5-6 and TRBJ2-1, with 11 bases that match TRBD2. The CDR3 spans 15 residues. Germline trimming cut 2 bases from V and 6 bases from J; bases unmatched to any gene: 4. Germline lookup yields CDR1 SGHDT and CDR2 YYEEEE. This chain's CDR3 is CASSFLAGGFNEQFF. CDR3 sequence (DNA): TGTGCCAGCAGCTTCCTAGCGGGGGGCTTCAATGAGCAGTTCTTC.

The chain recombines TRBV18 with TRBJ2-7; D unresolved. The CDR3 is 12 amino acids. Trimming stripped 1 base from V and 6 bases from J, with 7 bases between. The germline V gene encodes CDR1 KGHSH and CDR2 LQKENI. CDR3 region: CASSPRNSEQYF. In nucleotides, the CDR3 is TGTGCCAGCTCACCACGGAACAGCGAGCAGTACTTC.

V usage is TRBV7-6 and J usage is TRBJ2-3, with D possibly TRBD2 on 5 matching bases. Trimming shortened V by 7 bases and J by 2 bases, and 7 bases separated the two germline ends. Germline CDR1 SGHVS, CDR2 FNYEAQ. The CDR3 extends over 12 amino acids. The CDR3 region is CASNDYTDTQYF. In nucleotides, the CDR3 is TGTGCCAGCAACGACTACACAGATACGCAGTATTTT. The full variable domain, in which reference TRBV7-6 and TRBJ2-3 provide the parts outside the CDR3, is GAGVSQSPRYKVTKRGQDVALRCDPISGHVSLYWYRQALGQGPEFLTYFNYEAQQDKSGLPNDRFSAERPEGSISTLTIQRTEQRDSAMYRCASNDYTDTQYFGPGTRLTVL.

The rearrangement joins TRBV19 to TRBJ2-3; 10 nucleotides align to TRBD2. Germline V gene sequence: CDR1 LNHDA, CDR2 SQIVND (reference sequence). The CDR3 extends over 16 amino acids. V lost 10 bases to trimming and J lost 4 bases; unmatched junction nucleotides: 14. CDR3 nucleotide sequence: TGTGCCACCGAGCCTTTAGCGGGGGGTATAGCAGATACGCAGTATTTT. Its protein is CATEPLAGGIADTQYF.

V and J are TRBV6-5 and TRBJ1-2, with TRBD1 identical over 8 bases. Germline CDR1 is MNHEY and CDR2 is SVGAGI. The CDR3 has 14 amino acids. V lost 7 bases and J lost 4; bases outside the gene matches: 8. This chain's CDR3 is CASTGQGSGYGYTF. CDR3 DNA sequence: TGTGCCAGCACCGGACAGGGTAGCGGCTATGGCTACACCTTC.

This clone occurred once. The chain recombines TRBV11-2 with TRBJ2-3, with 9 bases that match TRBD2. V shed 2 bases, J shed 2 bases, and the junction held 5 bases outside the gene matches. The CDR3 extends over 16 amino acids. Looked up from germline, CDR1 is SGHAT and CDR2 is FQNNGV. CDR3 DNA sequence: TGTGCCAGCAGCTTATTAGCGGGGGCCCCCACAGATACGCAGTATTTT. Amino acids: CASSLLAGAPTDTQYF.

This chain uses TRBV3-1 (or the pseudogene TRBV3-2) with TRBJ1-5; TRBD1 might be the D (6 bases). V lost 2 bases, J lost 1 base, and 6 bases lay in between. Germline CDR1 and CDR2: LGHDT and YNNKEL (reference sequence). This CDR3 has 14 amino acids. CDR3 nucleotide sequence: TGTGCCAGCAGCCAAAGGGGGAGCAATCAGCCCCAGCATTTT. Amino acid sequence: CASSQRGSNQPQHF.

The chain employs TRBV14 and TRBJ2-6; 7 nucleotides align to TRBD1. V shed 2 bases, J shed 0 bases, and the junction held 19 bases outside the gene matches. This CDR3 is built from 22 residues. CDR1 and CDR2 from the germline V gene are SGHDN and FVKESK. Here the CDR3 reads CASSQRYGTALQGGSGANVLTF. The DNA of the CDR3 is TGTGCCAGCAGCCAACGTTACGGGACAGCCCTCCAAGGTGGCTCTGGGGCCAACGTCCTGACTTTC.

V and J are TRBV18 and TRBJ2-2; TRBD2 is a possible D gene (7 bases). Trimming left V 3 bases short and J 6 bases short, with 20 bases between. CDR3 length: 17 residues. Germline lookup yields CDR1 KGHSH and CDR2 LQKENI. The CDR3 sequence: CASSPDQAGARSGELFF. The CDR3 DNA is TGTGCCAGCTCACCTGATCAGGCGGGGGCTCGGTCCGGGGAGCTGTTTTTT.

The V gene is TRBV28, the J gene TRBJ1-5; D is unclear. Trimming pared 5 bases from V and 5 bases from J, leaving 7 bases between. CDR1 and CDR2 (germline): MDHEN, SYDVKM. The length of the CDR3 is 12 residues. Here the CDR3 reads CASSTQYQPQHF. In nucleotides, the CDR3 is TGTGCCAGCAGTACACAGTATCAGCCCCAGCATTTT. Using reference TRBV28 and TRBJ1-5 for the parts outside the CDR3, the full variable domain is DVKVTQSSRYLVKRTGEKVFLECVQDMDHENMFWYRQDPGLGLRLIYFSYDVKMKEKGDIPEGYSVSREKKERFSLILESASTNQTSMYLCASSTQYQPQHFGDGTRLSIL.

The chain combines TRBV19 with TRBJ2-6, with D perhaps TRBD1 (5 bases). CDR3 length: 16 amino acids. Looked up from germline, CDR1 is LNHDA and CDR2 is SQIVND (reference sequence). Trimming removed 1 base at V and 1 base at J, with 8 bases between. The CDR3 spells CASSIGGRSGANVLTF. The CDR3 bases are TGTGCCAGTAGTATAGGGGGCAGATCTGGGGCCAACGTCCTGACTTTC.

The DNA of the CDR3 is TGTGCCAGCAGCCAATTCGGCGGCGGGGGAAAAGAGACCCAGTACTTC. Amino acids: CASSQFGGGGKETQYF. The chain links TRBV11-2 to TRBJ2-5; TRBD2 aligns across 7 bases. V lost 5 bases, J lost 3 bases, and 12 bases stayed unmatched. The CDR3 runs 16 residues. CDR1 is SGHAT and CDR2 is FQNNGV in the germline V gene.

The rearrangement links TRBV27 to TRBJ1-6, with D unclear. Trimming left V 5 bases short and J 6 bases short, with 14 bases between. Germline V gene lookup returns CDR1 MNHEY and CDR2 SMNVEV (reference sequence). The CDR3 has 15 residues. The CDR3 nucleotides read TGTGCCAGCAGTCTCCGGTCCGCCTTTAATTCACCCCTCCACTTT. This encodes CASSLRSAFNSPLHF.

The genes are TRBV7-9 and TRBJ2-5; 7 bases are shared with TRBD2. CDR1 is SEHNR and CDR2 is FQNEAQ in the germline V gene (reference sequence). Trimming removed 2 bases from V and 5 bases from J; junction bases left unmatched: 5. The CDR3 is made up of 14 amino acids. The CDR3 sequence: CASSLTREGETQYF. In DNA, the CDR3 is TGTGCCAGCAGCTTAACAAGGGAGGGTGAGACCCAGTACTTC.

This chain connects TRBV7-2 to TRBJ1-5; possibly TRBD1 for D (5 bases). The V gene lost 4 bases and the J gene lost 6 bases, with 13 bases spanning the gap. CDR1 SGHTA and CDR2 FQGNSA come from the germline V gene. CDR3 length: 14 residues. CDR3 sequence (DNA): TGTGCCAGCAGCTCAAGCAGGGTGGGTCAGCCCCAGCATTTT. It specifies CASSSSRVGQPQHF.

A word on this clone: The sample has other DNA sequences that encode this CDR3 too. The rearrangement joins TRBV3-1 (or the pseudogene TRBV3-2) to TRBJ2-2; 7 bases line up with TRBD2. Germline values: CDR1 LGHDT, CDR2 YNNKEL (reference sequence). The CDR3 contains 14 residues. Trimming took 1 base from V and 5 from J; bases not matched to a gene: 1. The CDR3 sequence: CASSQGGGTGELFF. The CDR3 nucleotides are TGTGCCAGCAGCCAAGGCGGGGGAACCGGGGAGCTGTTTTTT.

V and J are TRBV3-1 (or the pseudogene TRBV3-2) and TRBJ2-7, with D tentatively TRBD2 (5 bases). Germline V gene data show CDR1 as LGHDT and CDR2 as YNNKEL (reference sequence). Trimming stripped 0 bases from V and 5 bases from J, with 14 bases between. The CDR3 runs 15 residues. The CDR3 spells CASSQEMRVSNEQYF. The CDR3 DNA is TGTGCCAGCAGCCAAGAAATGAGGGTTTCGAACGAGCAGTACTTC.

The gene calls are TRBV10-3 and TRBJ2-6; the D gene is possibly TRBD2 (5 bases). The CDR3 totals 14 residues. Germline-derived CDR1 and CDR2 are ENHRY and SYGVKD. V gave up 5 bases and J gave up 2 bases, with 7 bases separating them. The chain's CDR3 is CAISPGAGANVLTF. In nucleotides, the CDR3 is TGTGCCATCAGTCCCGGGGCTGGGGCCAACGTCCTGACTTTC.

The chain uses TRBV29-1 and TRBJ1-2, with D hard to call. Germline values: CDR1 SQVTM, CDR2 ANQGSEA. CDR3 size: 13 residues. V lost 0 bases and J 4 bases, leaving 9 bases between the germline ends. CDR3 nucleotides: TGCAGCGTTGAAGATCACCTAGCCTATGGCTACACCTTC. It is translated as CSVEDHLAYGYTF. The full variable domain, rest sourced from reference TRBV29-1 and TRBJ1-2, is SAVISQKPSRDICQRGTSLTIQCQVDSQVTMMFWYRQQPGQSLTLIATANQGSEATYESGFVIDKFPISRPNLTFSTLTVSNMSPEDSSIYLCSVEDHLAYGYTFGSGTRLTVV.

The chain carries TRBV5-1 and TRBJ1-2, with 7 bases matching TRBD1. With V trimmed by 1 base and J by 5 bases, 8 bases remained unmatched. This CDR3 comprises 15 residues. Germline-derived CDR1 and CDR2 are SGHRS and YFSETQ. CDR3 bases: TGCGCCAGCAGCTTGATTGGGGACAGATCTTATGGCTACACCTTC. The encoded protein is CASSLIGDRSYGYTF.

About this clone itself: A read error is likely, as this CDR3 ends without the conserved phenylalanine or tryptophan. It is unclear where the CDR3 begins or ends on the DNA, so no DNA is shown, and the CDR3 is as TCRdb lists it. The V and J genes are TRBV30 and TRBJ1-1; the D segment call TRBD1 is taken from the table without a DNA check. The CDR3 numbers 11 amino acids, ends counted. Germline loops: CDR1 GTSNPN, CDR2 SVGIG (reference sequence). The CDR3 is CAWRVGDTHRI.

The genes are TRBV5-4 and TRBJ1-5; TRBD1 matches at 7 bases. Germline CDR1 SGHNT, CDR2 YYREEE (reference sequence). The CDR3 has 16 amino acids. V was clipped by 3 bases and J by 3 bases; unmatched bases: 9. The CDR3 region is CASSYGPTGNNQPQHF. Here the CDR3 DNA reads TGTGCCAGCAGCTATGGACCGACAGGGAACAATCAGCCCCAGCATTTT.

This sequence joins TRBV5-1 and TRBJ2-7, with D perhaps TRBD1 (6 bases). V lost 4 bases and J lost 0, with 20 bases in between. Germline CDR1 reads SGHRS; CDR2 reads YFSETQ. The CDR3 extends over 17 amino acids. The CDR3 nucleotides read TGCGCCAGCAGCGGAAATACCGGGACAACCCTCTCCTACGAGCAGTACTTC. It yields the protein CASSGNTGTTLSYEQYF.

V gene TRBV24-1 combines with J gene TRBJ2-6, with D maybe TRBD1 (6 bases). Germline CDR1 is KGHDR and CDR2 is SFDVKD. Trimming removed 6 bases from V and 0 bases from J, with 14 bases in between. The CDR3 runs 17 residues. CDR3 sequence: CATSLTGSSSGANVLTF. CDR3 bases: TGTGCCACCAGTCTAACAGGGAGTTCCTCTGGGGCCAACGTCCTGACTTTC.